Sequencing of this T cell receptor beta chain was carried out in a study of radiotherapy plus CTLA-4 blockade in lung cancer. About the research overall: Across the patients, objective responses occurred in approximately 19%, and disease control in just over 30%. Study results and limitations: Some TCR clones had been derived from tumors. These clones expanded in peripheral blood after radiotherapy plus ipilimumab. Reports identified early blood T cell clone dynamics, with interferon-beta, as the best response predictor.

A note on this clone: What it binds is unknown. This sample also contains other DNA sequences that code for the same CDR3.

The germline V gene encodes CDR1 MNHNY and CDR2 SVGAGI (reference sequence). Trimming took 7 bases from V and 6 from J; bases not matched to a gene: 8. There are 14 residues in the CDR3. This table comes from immunoSEQ multiplex PCR, and its TCRdb copy is limited to in-frame clones, with some not included. The sample carries about 35,000 clones, approximately 85% recorded once. J is TRBJ2-7 and V is TRBV6-6; TRBD2 aligns across 11 bases. The source material was peripheral blood, sampled from a patient treated with radiotherapy plus ipilimumab. This receptor was taken from a human donor with non-small cell lung cancer who had stable disease on radiotherapy plus ipilimumab. The CDR3 DNA reads TGTGCCAGCACACTCACTAGCGGGAGCGGCGAGCAGTACTTC. This codes for CASTLTSGSGEQYF.